These 9 T cell receptor beta chains originate from one sample sequenced in a study of T cell repertoires in cytomegalovirus infection. TCRdb itself ran the reads through MiXCR, one entry per CDR3 protein. Of fewer than 650,000 distinct CDR3 sequences listed, approximately 40% were seen once; the top ten hold 48%. These TCRs' antigens remain unknown. Specimen: cultured PBMCs, collected from culture after CMV antigen stimulation. The receptors were sampled from a human donor in good health (CMV status not recorded). Some clones in this sample may be carry-over from other donors' samples.

The rearrangement joins TRBV7-2 to TRBJ2-1, with 7 positions matching TRBD2. Per germline, CDR1 SGHTA and CDR2 FQGNSA. The CDR3 contains 14 residues. With 1 base clipped from V and 9 bases from J, the junction kept 6 bases outside the gene matches. Written as DNA, the CDR3 is TGTGCCAGCAGCTTAGGAGGACTAGGGGTTGAGCAGTTCTTC. This sequence encodes CASSLGGLGVEQFF.

This clonotype was seen a handful of times. The CDR3 loop reads CASSDLLGSNEKLFF. DNA for the CDR3: TGTGCCAGCAGTGATTTGCTGGGATCTAATGAAAAACTGTTTTTT. The gene calls are TRBV2 and TRBJ1-4; no reliable D call. This CDR3 is built from 15 residues. Between the trimmed V and J ends, which lost 3 bases and 3 bases, there was a span of 11 bases. Germline V gives CDR1 SNHLY, CDR2 FYNNEI. The variable domain in full, with the rest retrieved from reference TRBV2 and TRBJ1-4, is EPEVTQTPSHQVTQMGQEVILRCVPISNHLYFYWYRQILGQKVEFLVSFYNNEISEKSEIFDDQFSVERPDGSNFTLKIRSTKLEDSAMYFCASSDLLGSNEKLFFGSGTQLSVL.

Many counts were recorded for this clonotype. V and J are TRBV7-8 and TRBJ1-1, with 8 bases aligning to TRBD1. The length of the CDR3 is 15 residues. Germline V gene data show CDR1 as SGHVS and CDR2 as FQNEAQ. The J segment lost 5 bases and the V segment lost 3 bases, leaving 8 bases of the junction unmatched. The CDR3 protein is CASSFRDRLGTEAFF. Written as DNA, the CDR3 is TGTGCCAGCAGCTTCCGGGACAGGTTGGGGACTGAAGCTTTCTTT.

This clonotype was observed a handful of times. This chain joins TRBV7-6 and TRBJ1-5; D possibly corresponds to TRBD1 (6 bases). V was clipped by 1 base and J by 2 bases, with 12 bases between them. Germline assignment: CDR1 SGHVS and CDR2 FNYEAQ. This CDR3 is 16 amino acids long. The CDR3 loop reads CASSLGTRGGNQPQHF. CDR3 sequence (DNA): TGTGCCAGCAGCTTAGGTACCAGGGGAGGCAATCAGCCCCAGCATTTT.

This clonotype was detected a few times. The chain has TRBV20-1 and TRBJ1-2; D is possibly TRBD1 (6 bases). V lost 3 bases, J lost 4 bases, and 15 bases lay in between. CDR1 is DFQATT and CDR2 is SNEGSKA in the germline V gene (reference sequence). CDR3 length: 14 residues. CDR3 amino acids: CSASDETGLYGYTF. DNA of the CDR3: TGCAGTGCTAGTGACGAGACAGGTCTCTATGGCTACACCTTC.

The chain recombines TRBV7-2 with TRBJ2-1, with D possibly called TRBD1 or TRBD2 (5 bases each). This CDR3 contains 14 residues. The germline V and J ends were trimmed by 5 bases and 5 bases, with 13 bases remaining between them. The germline gives CDR1 SGHTA, CDR2 FQGNSA. The CDR3 DNA reads as TGTGCCAGCAGCCCAGCCGGGGCCCACAATGAGCAGTTCTTC. Translated, it gives CASSPAGAHNEQFF.

The V call is TRBV29-1, the J call TRBJ1-1, with a weak D call TRBD1 (5 bases). The V gene lost 3 bases and the J gene lost 3 bases, with 17 bases spanning the gap. The CDR3 has 15 amino acids. Germline V gene sequence: CDR1 SQVTM, CDR2 ANQGSEA. CDR3 sequence reads: CSVDVHLGGDTEAFF. CDR3 coding DNA: TGCAGCGTTGATGTGCATTTGGGGGGGGACACTGAAGCTTTCTTT.

In this sample, this clonotype turned up once. A single base separates this from a much larger clone, so it may be a read error. This chain joins TRBV7-8 and TRBJ1-1; unclear D gene. The germline V gene has CDR1 SGHVS and CDR2 FQNEAQ. The CDR3 runs to 13 residues. V was clipped by 1 base and J by 6 bases, with 9 bases between them. The CDR3 coding sequence is TGTGCCAGCAGCTTAGTGTCCTTTTCTGAAGCTTTCTTT. The encoded protein is CASSLVSFSEAFF.

Many counts were recorded for this clonotype. The chain carries TRBV12-3 or TRBV12-4 and TRBJ1-2, with D possibly being TRBD1 (6 bases). The CDR3 has 16 residues. The ends were cut back, 3 bases at V and 3 bases at J, with 17 bases in the middle. CDR3 nucleotides: TGTGCCAGCAGTTTCACGACATACAGGGTCCACTATGGCTACACCTTC. This translates into CASSFTTYRVHYGYTF.